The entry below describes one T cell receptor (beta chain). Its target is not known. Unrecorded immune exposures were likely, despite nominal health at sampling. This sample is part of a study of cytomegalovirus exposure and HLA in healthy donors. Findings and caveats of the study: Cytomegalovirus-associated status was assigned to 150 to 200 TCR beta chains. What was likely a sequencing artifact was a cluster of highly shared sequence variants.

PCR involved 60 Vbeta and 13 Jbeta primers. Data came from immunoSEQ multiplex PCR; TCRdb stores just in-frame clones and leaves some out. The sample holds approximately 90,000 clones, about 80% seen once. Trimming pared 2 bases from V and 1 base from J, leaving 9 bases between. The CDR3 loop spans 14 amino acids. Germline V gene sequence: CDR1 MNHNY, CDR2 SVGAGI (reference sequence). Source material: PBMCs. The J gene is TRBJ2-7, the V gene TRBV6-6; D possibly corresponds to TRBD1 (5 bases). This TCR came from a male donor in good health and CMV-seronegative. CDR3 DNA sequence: TGTGCCAGCAGTTACACCGACAGATCCTACGAGCAGTACTTC. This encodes CASSYTDRSYEQYF.